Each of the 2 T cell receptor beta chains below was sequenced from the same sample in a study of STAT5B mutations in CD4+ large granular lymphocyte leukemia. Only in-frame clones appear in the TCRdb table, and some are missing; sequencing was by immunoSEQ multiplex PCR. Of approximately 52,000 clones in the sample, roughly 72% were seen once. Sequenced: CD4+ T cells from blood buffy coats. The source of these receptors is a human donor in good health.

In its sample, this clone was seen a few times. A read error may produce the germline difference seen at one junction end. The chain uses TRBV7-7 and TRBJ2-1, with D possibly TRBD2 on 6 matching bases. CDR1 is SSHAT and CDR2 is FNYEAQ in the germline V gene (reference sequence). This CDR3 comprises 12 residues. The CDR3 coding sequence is TGTGCTAGCAGCCCCGGGGGCAATGAGCAGTTCTTC. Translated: CASSPGGNEQFF.

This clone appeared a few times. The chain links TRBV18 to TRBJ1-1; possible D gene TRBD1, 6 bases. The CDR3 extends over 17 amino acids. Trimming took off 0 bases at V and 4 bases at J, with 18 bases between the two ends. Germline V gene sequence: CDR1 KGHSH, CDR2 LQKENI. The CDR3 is CASSPPWKRWGLTEAFF. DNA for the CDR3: TGTGCCAGCTCACCACCGTGGAAGAGGTGGGGGCTCACTGAAGCTTTCTTT.